The present T cell receptor (beta chain) was sequenced within a study of cytomegalovirus exposure and HLA in healthy donors. Findings and limits, study-wide: Certain sequence variants were highly shared and formed a cluster, and this cluster was likely a sequencing artifact. The majority of CMV-associated TCR beta chains were reported as apparently HLA-restricted in a later analysis. There were reportedly fewer N-insertions in an Asian-associated ancestry cluster than the approximately 600-donor mean, in a later analysis.

Primers included in the PCR were 60 Vbeta and 13 Jbeta primers. The data were produced by immunoSEQ multiplex PCR, yet TCRdb's version contains in-frame clones alone and is incomplete. The sample lists some 170,000 clones; about 9% were seen once. A few counts support this clone. Its specificity is not known. V lost 5 bases, J lost 7 bases, and 11 bases lay in between. Germline V lookup: CDR1 MNHEY, CDR2 SVGAGI. The CDR3 runs to 13 residues. Sequencing was carried out using PBMCs. V usage is TRBV6-5 and J usage is TRBJ2-2, with D perhaps TRBD1 (5 bases). This TCR was recovered from a woman in her twenties or thirties in good health and CMV-seropositive. This CDR3 reads CASSPRTSGELFF. CDR3 coding DNA: TGTGCCAGCAGTCCACGGACAAGCGGGGAGCTGTTTTTT.